The 20 T cell receptor beta chains given below trace back to one sample, sequenced in a study of blood T cell repertoires in COVID-19. Clones were read by immunoSEQ multiplex PCR, and TCRdb kept only the in-frame ones, dropping some. The table records some 89,000 clones, less than 85% of them present only once. Sequenced material: peripheral blood. The receptors originated from a man between 65 and 79 years old with acute or convalescent COVID-19.

CDR3 amino acids: CASSPLPDSDEQFF. CDR3 in DNA: TGCGCCAGCAGCCCCCTCCCCGACAGTGATGAGCAGTTCTTC. This chain joins TRBV5-1 and TRBJ2-1; D is perhaps TRBD1 (5 bases). The germline V gene encodes CDR1 SGHRS and CDR2 YFSETQ. Deletions cut 4 bases from V and 8 bases from J, with 16 bases between. The CDR3 consists of 14 residues.

V gene TRBV24-1 combines with J gene TRBJ2-3; D is undetermined. Per germline, CDR1 KGHDR and CDR2 SFDVKD. There are 14 residues in the CDR3. Trimming shortened V by 4 bases and J by 3 bases, and 10 bases separated the two germline ends. The CDR3 bases are TGTGCCACCAGTGACCCTCGACTGACAGATACGCAGTATTTT. This gives the protein CATSDPRLTDTQYF.

This clone was picked up a small number of times. The chain joins TRBV5-1 to TRBJ1-2; 7 nucleotides line up with TRBD1. V shed 4 bases, J shed 11 bases, and the junction held 11 bases outside the gene matches. The CDR3 has 13 residues. CDR1 is SGHRS and CDR2 is YFSETQ in the germline V gene. The CDR3 region is CASSRGQARIYTF. CDR3 DNA: TGCGCCAGCAGCCGAGGACAGGCGCGGATATACACCTTC.

This chain joins TRBV7-9 and TRBJ1-6; 9 bases fit TRBD1. CDR3 length: 13 amino acids. The germline gives CDR1 SEHNR, CDR2 FQNEAQ (reference sequence). Losses at the gene ends were 11 bases for V and 10 bases for J; bases not matched to a gene: 9. CDR3 amino acids: CAGGRTGESPLHF. CDR3 bases: TGTGCCGGAGGACGGACAGGGGAATCACCCCTCCACTTT.

The chain couples TRBV5-1 to TRBJ1-6; no definite D call. The CDR3 has 14 residues. Trimming removed 2 bases at V and 5 bases at J, with 8 bases between. Germline V CDR1 and CDR2: SGHRS, YFSETQ. The CDR3 loop reads CASSFRENNSPLHF. DNA for the CDR3: TGCGCCAGCAGCTTCCGGGAAAATAATTCACCCCTCCACTTT.

The rearrangement links TRBV5-1 to TRBJ2-6; TRBD1 matches at 9 bases. The CDR3 has 18 residues. Germline loops: CDR1 SGHRS, CDR2 YFSETQ. Trimming at V came to 2 bases and at J to 4 bases, leaving 10 bases not matched to a gene. CDR3 loop: CASSFNGQGTAGANVLTF. Here the CDR3 DNA reads TGCGCCAGCAGCTTTAACGGACAGGGGACAGCAGGGGCCAACGTCCTGACTTTC.

The chain employs TRBV5-1 and TRBJ1-1; no clear D gene. CDR1 is SGHRS and CDR2 is YFSETQ in the germline V gene. There are 14 residues in the CDR3. The V gene lost 2 bases and the J gene lost 0 bases, with 8 bases spanning the gap. The CDR3 loop is CASSFAHMNTEAFF. The CDR3 nucleotides read TGCGCCAGCAGCTTTGCACACATGAACACTGAAGCTTTCTTT.

The genes are TRBV21-1 and TRBJ2-7; no check of the table's D call, TRBD1, against the DNA was made. TRBV21-1 is termed a pseudogene. The CDR3 runs 14 residues. CDR3 nucleotide sequence: TGTGCCAGCAGCAAAGGAGGACAGAGCTACGAGCAGTACTTC. This codes for CASSKGGQSYEQYF.

In this sample, this clone turned up a few times. The chain links TRBV29-1 to TRBJ2-2; D is unresolved. V shed 5 bases and J shed 1 base, with 11 bases lying between them. The length of the CDR3 is 14 residues. Germline-derived CDR1 and CDR2 are SQVTM and ANQGSEA. The CDR3: CSVTNRMNTGELFF. The CDR3 DNA sequence: TGCAGCGTTACGAACAGAATGAACACCGGGGAGCTGTTTTTT.

CDR3 sequence (DNA): TGTGCCAGCAGCCCTTCACCCCGGGCTGGGGCCAACGTCCTGACTTTC. The encoded protein is CASSPSPRAGANVLTF. The chain recombines TRBV11-3 with TRBJ2-6; no definite D call. Germline CDR1 reads SGHNT; CDR2 reads YENEEA. Trimming shortened V by 5 bases and J by 2 bases, and 13 bases separated the two germline ends. The CDR3 contains 16 residues.

V usage is TRBV11-2 and J usage is TRBJ1-1, with 8 bases identical to TRBD1. Germline V gene lookup returns CDR1 SGHAT and CDR2 FQNNGV. The CDR3 spans 16 residues. The V and J ends lost 1 base and 8 bases, in that order; junction bases with no gene match: 12. The CDR3 spells CASSLVGGQGLREAFF. The CDR3, as DNA: TGTGCCAGCAGCTTAGTGGGAGGACAGGGCCTCCGAGAAGCTTTCTTT.

This sequence joins TRBV5-8 and TRBJ2-3; 12 nucleotides match TRBD2. Germline CDR1 and CDR2: SGHTS and YDEGEE. The CDR3 runs 16 residues. V trimming: 0 bases; J trimming: 4 bases; junction bases outside the gene matches: 3. CDR3 nucleotides: TGTGCCAGCAGCTTGGGGGGACTAGCGGGCGCAGATACGCAGTATTTT. The encoded protein is CASSLGGLAGADTQYF.

The chain is built from TRBV27 and TRBJ2-1, with D possibly matching TRBD2 (6 bases). The V and J ends lost 0 bases and 4 bases respectively, with 10 bases between them. The CDR3 has 15 amino acids. Per the germline V gene, CDR1 is MNHEY and CDR2 is SMNVEV (reference sequence). The CDR3 loop reads CASSLSAEGYNEQFF. The CDR3 coding sequence is TGTGCCAGCAGTTTATCGGCGGAGGGTTACAATGAGCAGTTCTTC.

This chain links TRBV4-2 with TRBJ1-6, with TRBD1 matching over 9 bases. J lost 7 bases, V lost 0 bases, and 4 bases had no gene match. Germline CDR1 and CDR2: LGHNA and YNFKEQ. The CDR3 loop spans 16 amino acids. CDR3 sequence reads: CASSQDRDRANSPLHF. The CDR3 nucleotides are TGTGCCAGCAGCCAAGACAGGGACAGGGCCAATTCACCCCTCCACTTT.

The chain has TRBV5-1 and TRBJ2-7; possible D gene TRBD1, 6 bases. CDR1 and CDR2 (germline): SGHRS, YFSETQ. V was shortened by 0 bases and J by 2 bases, with 12 bases between the two germline ends. The CDR3 consists of 15 residues. CDR3 protein: CASSLDRVTAYEQYF. The CDR3 region has the DNA TGCGCCAGCAGCTTGGACAGGGTAACGGCCTACGAGCAGTACTTC. Together with reference TRBV5-1 and TRBJ2-7, the CDR3 gives the full variable domain: KAGVTQTPRYLIKTRGQQVTLSCSPISGHRSVSWYQQTPGQGLQFLFEYFSETQRNKGNFPGRFSGRQFSNSRSEMNVSTLELGDSALYLCASSLDRVTAYEQYFGPGTRLTVT.

This clone has a handful of counts. The chain uses TRBV27 and TRBJ1-1; TRBD1 matches 7 bases. The CDR3 has 14 residues. Trimming cost V 3 bases and J 5 bases; bases outside gene matches: 6. Germline loops: CDR1 MNHEY, CDR2 SMNVEV (reference sequence). This CDR3 reads CASSLGQLGTEAFF. Here the CDR3 DNA reads TGTGCCAGCAGTTTGGGACAGCTCGGGACTGAAGCTTTCTTT.

This sequence joins TRBV10-3 and TRBJ1-5; no clear D gene. Trimming stripped 0 bases from V and 0 bases from J, with 3 bases between. Germline assignment: CDR1 ENHRY and CDR2 SYGVKD. CDR3 size: 14 residues. CDR3 region: CAISESHSNQPQHF. The CDR3 DNA reads TGTGCCATCAGTGAGTCCCATAGCAATCAGCCCCAGCATTTT.

Comment on this clone: This same CDR3 is encoded by further DNA sequences in the sample. The chain links TRBV28 to TRBJ2-7; 12 bases align to TRBD1. Germline V gene sequence: CDR1 MDHEN, CDR2 SYDVKM. The length of the CDR3 is 14 residues. V shed 9 bases, J shed 4 bases, and the junction held 7 bases outside the gene matches. The CDR3 here is CASSGTGGRYEQYF. The CDR3, as DNA: TGTGCCAGTTCCGGGACAGGGGGCAGGTACGAGCAGTACTTC.

This clone was detected only a few times. The chain recombines TRBV6-1 with TRBJ2-2, with 7 bases that match TRBD2. The CDR3 is made up of 15 amino acids. Germline V gene lookup returns CDR1 MNHNS and CDR2 SASEGT. V shed 3 bases, J shed 5 bases, and the junction held 6 bases outside the gene matches. CDR3: CASSDREGWTGELFF. The CDR3 DNA sequence: TGTGCCAGCAGTGATAGGGAGGGTTGGACCGGGGAGCTGTTTTTT.

The chain has TRBV9 and TRBJ2-2; unclear D gene. CDR3 length: 14 residues. V was clipped by 2 bases and J by 3 bases, with 8 bases between them. CDR1 SGDLS and CDR2 YYNGEE come from the germline V gene. In DNA, the CDR3 is TGTGCCAGCAGCGTGACACGGTACACCGGGGAGCTGTTTTTT. Residues: CASSVTRYTGELFF.